Here is one TCR beta chain with its context. The source of the sample is a study of blood T cell repertoires in COVID-19. As processed by the authors: Counts of nucleated cells, estimated from reference gene primer amplification, were obtained. Assay: immunoSEQ multiplex PCR; the TCRdb copy retains only in-frame clones and omits some. That table supplies the V and J calls and clone size; D and trimming were determined from the DNA. The data contain around 320,000 clones, around 92% of them singletons. The CDR3 is made up of 17 amino acids. The V gene's germline CDR1 is LGHDT and CDR2 YNNKEL (reference sequence). V was clipped by 1 base and J by 0 bases, with 15 bases between them. Cohort assignment relied on participant-reported clinical history.

The rearrangement links TRBV3-1 (or the pseudogene TRBV3-2) to TRBJ1-2, with a weak D call TRBD1 (6 bases). This clonotype originated in a woman aged 45 to 65 who had been exposed to COVID-19. Material for sequencing was PBMCs or T cells enriched from blood (not recorded which). The CDR3 DNA is TGTGCCAGCAGCCAAGTTCGGAGAGACAGGACTAACTATGGCTACACCTTC. Its protein is CASSQVRRDRTNYGYTF.